Below are 20 T cell receptor beta chains sequenced from a single sample in a study of shared clonotypes between healthy human individuals. TCRdb's table, derived via immunoSEQ multiplex PCR, lists solely in-frame clones and lacks some. The table has approximately 2,300,000 clones, under 95% seen once. The material sequenced was naive CD4+ T cells from PBMCs. As for subset: CD45RA+ positively selected. The receptors originated from a man aged 18 to 35 in good health. Some clones in this sample may be carry-over from other donors' samples.

This chain joins TRBV5-1 and TRBJ2-5, with 13 bases that match TRBD2. Germline CDR1 is SGHRS and CDR2 is YFSETQ. The CDR3 sequence is 16 residues long. The V segment lost 0 bases and the J segment 5 bases; nucleotides outside the gene matches: 4. The CDR3 sequence: CASSLGGTSGIETQYF. The CDR3 bases are TGCGCCAGCAGCTTGGGGGGGACTAGCGGGATCGAGACCCAGTACTTC.

The CDR3 DNA follows: TGTGCCAGTAGTAGAGGGAGTGTATCCTACAATGAGCAGTTCTTC. It is translated as CASSRGSVSYNEQFF. The V call is TRBV19, the J call TRBJ2-1; possibly TRBD2 for D (5 bases). There are 15 residues in the CDR3. The germline gives CDR1 LNHDA, CDR2 SQIVND (reference sequence). V lost 4 bases, J lost 1 base, and 11 bases lay in between.

CDR3 nucleotide sequence: TGTGCCAGTAGTATCCGACAAACCTACAATGAGCAGTTCTTC. Protein: CASSIRQTYNEQFF. V gene TRBV19 combines with J gene TRBJ2-1; D is uncertain. Germline assignment: CDR1 LNHDA and CDR2 SQIVND (reference sequence). Trimming removed 3 bases from V and 2 bases from J, with 8 bases in between. This CDR3 comprises 14 residues.

V usage is TRBV5-1 and J usage is TRBJ2-7; 7 bases fit TRBD1. This CDR3 is built from 14 residues. Germline-derived CDR1 and CDR2 are SGHRS and YFSETQ. The V gene end was trimmed by 4 bases and the J gene end by 6 bases; junction bases not matched to a gene: 10. CDR3 nucleotide sequence: TGCGCCAGCAGCAAAACAGGGGCCCCCGGCGAGCAGTACTTC. It yields the protein CASSKTGAPGEQYF.

This chain uses TRBV29-1 with TRBJ2-3; D not resolved. This CDR3 has 11 residues. Trimming left V 5 bases short and J 4 bases short, with 7 bases between. The germline CDR1 and CDR2 sequences are SQVTM and ANQGSEA. CDR3 in DNA: TGCAGCGTTTATTCACCAGATACGCAGTATTTT. Its translation is CSVYSPDTQYF.

The rearrangement joins TRBV11-2 to TRBJ1-1; D is unclear. Germline-derived CDR1 and CDR2 are SGHAT and FQNNGV. V lost 0 bases and J 7 bases, leaving 9 bases between the germline ends. The CDR3 runs 13 residues. The CDR3, as DNA: TGTGCCAGCAGCTTAGATTCAGTGCTTGAAGCTTTCTTT. Translated, it gives CASSLDSVLEAFF.

The chain joins TRBV14 to TRBJ1-2, with a weak D call TRBD1 (5 bases). V gave up 0 bases and J gave up 6 bases, with 8 bases separating them. Per germline, CDR1 SGHDN and CDR2 FVKESK. The length of the CDR3 is 13 residues. CDR3 nucleotide sequence: TGTGCCAGCAGCCAAGACAGGGCAGATGGCTACACCTTC. This gives the protein CASSQDRADGYTF.

As regards this clone: Within the sample, other DNA sequences also encode this same CDR3. This chain joins TRBV28 and TRBJ1-2, with a tentative D call TRBD1 (6 bases). The germline V and J ends were trimmed by 2 bases and 2 bases, with 9 bases remaining between them. Germline CDR1 MDHEN, CDR2 SYDVKM. This CDR3 is built from 14 residues. CDR3 sequence reads: CASSLGQGNYGYTF. The CDR3 nucleotides read TGTGCCAGCAGTTTAGGGCAGGGGAACTATGGCTACACCTTC.

V gene TRBV30 combines with J gene TRBJ1-1; TRBD1 is a possible D gene (5 bases). With 0 bases removed from V and 0 bases from J, the gap between germline ends came to 14 bases. This CDR3 has 16 residues. The germline gives CDR1 GTSNPN, CDR2 SVGIG (reference sequence). Here the CDR3 DNA reads TGTGCCTGGAGTGTACCGTCAGGGTGGATGAACACTGAAGCTTTCTTT. It is translated as CAWSVPSGWMNTEAFF.

As concerns this clone: This sample includes further DNA sequences coding for the same CDR3. The rearrangement uses TRBV7-3 and TRBJ2-5, with D perhaps TRBD1 or TRBD2 (5 bases each). The CDR3 is made up of 13 amino acids. V was shortened by 4 bases and J by 5 bases, with 11 bases between the two germline ends. Germline loops: CDR1 SGHTA, CDR2 FQGTGA. The CDR3 DNA reads TGTGCCAGCAGCTCCGACAGAGGGGAGACCCAGTACTTC. Translated: CASSSDRGETQYF.

V is TRBV5-1 and J is TRBJ2-1; TRBD2 is a possible D gene (6 bases). CDR1 SGHRS and CDR2 YFSETQ come from the germline V gene. This CDR3 spans 16 amino acids. The V gene lost 0 bases and the J gene lost 6 bases, with 16 bases spanning the gap. CDR3 in amino acids: CASSLERSLGGNEQFF. CDR3 nucleotide sequence: TGCGCCAGCAGCTTGGAGAGGAGCCTCGGGGGCAATGAGCAGTTCTTC.

The chain employs TRBV5-1 and TRBJ2-7; D call uncertain. Germline CDR1 and CDR2: SGHRS and YFSETQ. The V end lost 0 bases, the J end lost 4 bases, and 11 bases lay between the germline ends. The CDR3 is 14 residues long. The CDR3 here is CASSLELVTYEQYF. DNA for the CDR3: TGCGCCAGCAGCTTGGAATTGGTAACGTACGAGCAGTACTTC.

The rearrangement joins TRBV6-5 to TRBJ1-5; D is uncertain. Germline CDR1 MNHEY, CDR2 SVGAGI. The CDR3 has 14 amino acids. The ends were cut back, 7 bases at V and 9 bases at J, with 19 bases in the middle. The CDR3: CASKSSSPVGPQHF. The CDR3 DNA follows: TGTGCCAGCAAGTCATCAAGTCCCGTCGGGCCCCAGCATTTT.

Only one count was recorded for this clone. The chain uses TRBV18 and TRBJ2-7; 7 bases map to TRBD2. CDR3 length: 15 amino acids. V shed 2 bases and J 2 bases; nucleotides not matched to a gene: 6. Germline CDR1 reads KGHSH; CDR2 reads LQKENI. In DNA, the CDR3 is TGTGCCAGCTCACCAGATGCGGGAGCACCCTACGAGCAGTACTTC. Translated: CASSPDAGAPYEQYF.

The chain has TRBV4-2 and TRBJ2-3; 10 bases fit TRBD1. This CDR3 is 17 amino acids long. Trimming removed 0 bases from V and 4 bases from J; junction bases left unmatched: 7. Germline V CDR1 and CDR2: LGHNA, YNFKEQ. The CDR3 here is CASSQEVPGQGSDTQYF. CDR3 bases: TGTGCCAGCAGCCAAGAGGTTCCGGGACAGGGGTCAGATACGCAGTATTTT.

V is TRBV9 and J is TRBJ2-7; TRBD1 aligns across 9 bases. Trimming removed 3 bases from V and 2 bases from J; junction bases left unmatched: 6. CDR1 and CDR2 (germline): SGDLS, YYNGEE. CDR3 size: 15 residues. The chain's CDR3 is CASSALGTGTYEQYF. In nucleotides, the CDR3 is TGTGCCAGCAGCGCCCTCGGGACAGGGACCTACGAGCAGTACTTC.

CDR3 amino acids: CASNPRTGKLQETQYF. The CDR3 DNA reads as TGCGCCAGCAACCCCCGGACAGGGAAGCTTCAAGAGACCCAGTACTTC. This rearrangement joins TRBV5-1 to TRBJ2-5, with TRBD1 matching over 8 bases. The CDR3 has 16 amino acids. V was pared by 6 bases and J by 2 bases, with 12 bases of the junction left unmatched. The germline gives CDR1 SGHRS, CDR2 YFSETQ.

This clone showed up just once. Other DNA sequences in this specimen translate into the identical CDR3. The chain joins TRBV7-2 to TRBJ1-1; D gene ambiguous. V lost 3 bases and J lost 0, with 5 bases in between. This CDR3 region has 13 residues. Germline assignment: CDR1 SGHTA and CDR2 FQGNSA. The chain's CDR3 is CASSFYMNTEAFF. The CDR3 DNA is TGTGCCAGCAGCTTTTATATGAACACTGAAGCTTTCTTT.

The V call is TRBV5-8, the J call TRBJ1-3; 10 nucleotides align to TRBD1. V was pared by 4 bases and J by 6 bases, with 10 bases of the junction left unmatched. In germline, CDR1 is SGHTS, CDR2 YDEGEE. The CDR3 extends over 16 amino acids. CDR3 region: CASSVSGTGEENTIYF. CDR3 nucleotide sequence: TGTGCCAGCAGCGTATCCGGGACAGGGGAGGAAAACACCATATATTTT.

The chain uses TRBV2 and TRBJ2-5; 7 bases are shared with TRBD1. CDR1 SNHLY and CDR2 FYNNEI come from the germline V gene. The length of the CDR3 is 14 residues. Unmatched junction bases numbered 4, after V lost 1 base and J lost 5 bases. CDR3 sequence reads: CASSEGGGWETQYF. CDR3 DNA: TGTGCCAGCAGTGAAGGAGGGGGCTGGGAGACCCAGTACTTC.